The rows below give T cell receptor beta chains drawn from one sample of a study of T-cell memory formation after mild COVID-19. MiXCR, applied by TCRdb to the 5' RACE reads, yields one record per CDR3 protein. The repertoire has approximately 440,000 distinct CDR3 sequences, 20% of them found once; the top ten carry 7.5% to 9.5%. The sequenced sample was PBMCs or a T cell subset sorted from them (not recorded which). These receptors came from an adult woman who had mild COVID-19 (a few samples of this study predate the infection). Cell type and time point are not known. CDR3s include the opening cysteine and the closing phenylalanine or tryptophan. D genes are given only for firm matches. The size field is filled for only some rows; it gives once, few, many or a size class.

CDR3nt | CDR3aa | d_gene | v_gene | abundance | j_gene
TGTGCCACCAGTGATACCGGGAGGGCCAAGGAGCAGTTCTTC | CATSDTGRAKEQFF | TRBD2 | TRBV24-1 | many | TRBJ2-1
TGTGCCAGTCTACAGGGCAGCTTTTACGAGCAGTACTTC | CASLQGSFYEQYF | - | TRBV4-2 | many | TRBJ2-7
TGCGCCAGCAGCTTGGCTTCGTGGAATGAGCAGTTCTTC | CASSLASWNEQFF | - | TRBV5-1 | few | TRBJ2-1
TGTGCCAGCAGCTTAAGAGCGGGGGGGTGGACCGGGGAGCTGTTTTTT | CASSLRAGGWTGELFF | TRBD2 | TRBV6-5 | - | TRBJ2-2
TGTGCCACCAGCAGAGAAGGTAGCGGGAATAACGAGCAGTACTTC | CATSREGSGNNEQYF | TRBD2 | TRBV15 | - | TRBJ2-7
TGTGCCACCAGCAGAGAGTATCGTCTCCTAGGCACAGATACGCAGTATTTT | CATSREYRLLGTDTQYF | - | TRBV15 | - | TRBJ2-3
TGTGCCAGCGCCTCGGTAAGGGACTATGGCTACACCTTC | CASASVRDYGYTF | - | TRBV2 | - | TRBJ1-2
TGCAGTGCTACCGAGCGTGGCGAGCAGTACTTC | CSATERGEQYF | - | TRBV20-1 | - | TRBJ2-7
TGTGCCAGCAGCTTAGGCGACAGAGCAACTAATGAAAAACTGTTTTTT | CASSLGDRATNEKLFF | - | TRBV7-9 | - | TRBJ1-4
TGTGCCAGCAGCTTAGGAACATTTACCCGGGACACTGAAGCTTTCTTT | CASSLGTFTRDTEAFF | - | TRBV11-2 | few | TRBJ1-1
TGTGCCAGCAGCAGGGCAGATACGCAGTATTTT | CASSRADTQYF | - | TRBV6-6 | many | TRBJ2-3
TGCGCCAGCAGCCAAGAGGAAAGCGGGAGATCGTACACCGGGGAGCTGTTTTTT | CASSQEESGRSYTGELFF | TRBD2 | TRBV4-1 | few | TRBJ2-2
TGTGCCAGCAGCTACACGGGACTCACCCACGAGCACTACTTC | CASSYTGLTHEHYF | - | TRBV5-5 | - | TRBJ2-7
TGTGCCATCAGCGTCACAGGGTCTAACTATGGCTACACCTTC | CAISVTGSNYGYTF | - | TRBV10-3 | - | TRBJ1-2
TGCAGTGCTAGAGCAGTAGGGGGCGACACAGATACGCAGTATTTT | CSARAVGGDTDTQYF | TRBD1 | TRBV20-1 | - | TRBJ2-3
TGCAGCGTTGTTTGGGCAGACTTAAACATTCAGTACTTC | CSVVWADLNIQYF | - | TRBV29-1 | - | TRBJ2-4
TGTGCCAGCAGCTTAGAACCCAGGACCAAGCAGTACTTC | CASSLEPRTKQYF | - | TRBV11-2 | few | TRBJ2-7